A single sample is the source of the 9 T cell receptor beta chains below, sequenced in a study of cytomegalovirus exposure and HLA in healthy donors. Primers included in the PCR were 60 Vbeta and 13 Jbeta primers. The method was immunoSEQ multiplex PCR; TCRdb's version includes in-frame clones alone and lacks a portion of them. Of 95,000 to 150,000 clones listed, more than 60% were seen once; the top ten hold more than 1.5%. Sequencing was performed on PBMCs. All receptors come from a man between 18 and 29 years old in good health and CMV-seronegative.

The chain carries TRBV7-2 and TRBJ2-1; the D is unclear. Germline lookup yields CDR1 SGHTA and CDR2 FQGNSA. CDR3 length: 16 residues. V was trimmed by 2 bases and J by 4 bases, leaving 15 bases between them. The CDR3 sequence: CASSLRIASDYNEQFF. DNA of the CDR3: TGTGCCAGCAGCTTAAGGATAGCCTCAGATTACAATGAGCAGTTCTTC.

The V and J genes are TRBV10-2 and TRBJ2-7; D perhaps matches TRBD1 (6 bases). V was shortened by 3 bases and J by 4 bases, with 16 bases between the two germline ends. CDR1 is WSHSY and CDR2 is SAAADI in the germline V gene. CDR3 size: 15 residues. The CDR3 here is CASSDCVLQGYEQYF. CDR3 bases: TGCGCCAGCAGTGATTGCGTCCTACAGGGTTACGAGCAGTACTTC.

This rearrangement joins TRBV6-1 to TRBJ2-7, with D possibly TRBD2 on 6 matching bases. The CDR3 is 13 amino acids. Germline V gene sequence: CDR1 MNHNS, CDR2 SASEGT. Trimming left V 1 base short and J 7 bases short, with 11 bases between. CDR3 coding DNA: TGTGCCAGCAGTGAAGTGGGTCGGGGGGAGCAGTACTTC. It yields the protein CASSEVGRGEQYF.

This clone was recorded only once. The V call is TRBV7-9, the J call TRBJ2-1; maybe TRBD2 (5 bases). V was shortened by 8 bases and J by 0 bases, with 11 bases between the two germline ends. Germline values: CDR1 SEHNR, CDR2 FQNEAQ (reference sequence). The CDR3 is 14 amino acids. The CDR3 DNA is TGTGCCAGCCAACCGGGGAGCTCCTACAATGAGCAGTTCTTC. Translating it yields CASQPGSSYNEQFF.

Worth noting for this clone: At one end, the junction sequence differs from germline, possibly due to a read error. V is TRBV5-8 and J is TRBJ1-2; D is perhaps TRBD1 (5 bases). Per germline, CDR1 SGHTS and CDR2 YDEGEE. The CDR3 runs 15 residues. The CDR3 region is CASSDRYRANYGYPF. The DNA for the CDR3 is TGTGCCAGCAGCGACAGATACCGAGCTAACTATGGCTACCCCTTC.

J is TRBJ1-2 and V is TRBV7-2; 7 bases are a match to TRBD1. The CDR3 contains 17 residues. The V gene end was trimmed by 1 base and the J gene end by 4 bases; junction bases not matched to a gene: 12. The germline CDR1 and CDR2 sequences are SGHTA and FQGNSA. The chain's CDR3 is CASSLVETGSSRYGYTF. The CDR3 DNA reads TGTGCCAGCAGCTTAGTTGAGACAGGGAGTTCCCGCTATGGCTACACCTTC.

The V gene is TRBV29-1, the J gene TRBJ1-2, with D maybe TRBD1 (6 bases). The CDR3 contains 14 residues. Germline V gene lookup returns CDR1 SQVTM and CDR2 ANQGSEA. V shed 7 bases and J shed 5 bases, with 20 bases lying between them. CDR3 DNA: TGCAGCGGTGGACAGACCAATACAGGATATGGCTACACCTTC. Translated: CSGGQTNTGYGYTF.

This clone was seen once. CDR3 protein: CASSSREDTEAFF. CDR3 nucleotide sequence: TGTGCCAGTAGTAGCAGGGAGGACACTGAAGCTTTCTTT. V and J are TRBV19 and TRBJ1-1; D perhaps matches TRBD1 (5 bases). Trimming shortened V by 4 bases and J by 3 bases, and 9 bases separated the two germline ends. The CDR3 spans 13 residues. The germline CDR1 and CDR2 sequences are LNHDA and SQIVND (reference sequence).

The chain combines TRBV5-8 with TRBJ1-1; a weak D match, TRBD1 (5 bases). The CDR3 has 14 residues. The germline CDR1 and CDR2 sequences are SGHTS and YDEGEE. V was trimmed by 6 bases and J by 4 bases, leaving 16 bases between them. The CDR3 bases are TGTGCCAGCAAGGTCTTCGGAGGGGCCACTGAAGCTTTCTTT. Its protein is CASKVFGGATEAFF.